Listed below are T cell receptor beta chains from one sample, sequenced in a study of neurological immune-mediated disorders. Using its own MiXCR run on the 5' RACE reads, TCRdb lists one record per CDR3 protein. There are more than 70,000 distinct CDR3 sequences in the sample; more than 15% occur only once, and roughly 15% lies in the top ten. Material for sequencing was PBMCs. The receptors here all came from a woman in her thirties or forties in good health. The CDR3 runs from the conserved cysteine through the conserved F or W. D genes are given only for firm matches. Some rows have no size entry. The others give once, few or many, or a class for an expanded clone.

D: NA; V: TRBV5-1; size: many; J: TRBJ1-1; DNA: TGCGCCAGCAGGTTTCAGTGGGGGGACACTGAAGCTTTCTTT; CDR3: CASRFQWGDTEAFF
D: NA; V: TRBV9; size: many; J: TRBJ1-5; DNA: TGTGCCAGCAGCCCGGACGTTAGCAATCAGCCCCAGCATTTT; CDR3: CASSPDVSNQPQHF
D: NA; V: TRBV20-1; size: many; J: TRBJ1-6; DNA: TGCAGTGCTAGGGATTTGGGTTCACCCCTCCACTTT; CDR3: CSARDLGSPLHF
D: NA; V: TRBV24-1; size: many; J: TRBJ1-2; DNA: TGTGCCACCAGTGACGTCCGCGCAGGGGTTGGCTACACCTTC; CDR3: CATSDVRAGVGYTF
D: NA; V: TRBV28; size: many; J: TRBJ1-2; DNA: TGTGCCAGTTTCCCCGTCGGGGGGGTTCACTATGGCTACACCTTC; CDR3: CASFPVGGVHYGYTF
D: NA; V: TRBV5-1; size: many; J: TRBJ1-2; DNA: TGCGCCAGCAGCTTGGATGGACAGACCATTTATGGCTACACCTTC; CDR3: CASSLDGQTIYGYTF
D: TRBD1; V: TRBV6-1; size: NA; J: TRBJ1-2; DNA: TGTGCCAGCAGTGAACAACCGCAGGGGGCGGGAGGCTACACCTTC; CDR3: CASSEQPQGAGGYTF
D: NA; V: TRBV5-1; size: many; J: TRBJ1-1; DNA: TGCGCCAGCAGCTTGGCCAGTTACAGGGCGAACACTGAAGCTTTCTTT; CDR3: CASSLASYRANTEAFF
D: TRBD1; V: TRBV3-1; size: many; J: TRBJ2-5; DNA: TGTGCCAGCAGCCTCGACAGGGAACAAGAGACCCAGTACTTC; CDR3: CASSLDREQETQYF
D: NA; V: TRBV7-8; size: many; J: TRBJ2-4; DNA: TGTGCCAGCAGCCTAACGGGACCCACGGTTAGCTGGGCCAAAAACATTCAGTACTTC; CDR3: CASSLTGPTVSWAKNIQYF
D: NA; V: TRBV21-1; size: many; J: TRBJ1-4; DNA: TGTGCCAGCAAACCGGGGGATCCTAATGAAAAACTGTTTTTT; CDR3: CASKPGDPNEKLFF
D: NA; V: TRBV5-6; size: few; J: TRBJ1-1; DNA: TGTGCCAGCAGCTTTGGTGTCAGGAGAAACACTGAAGCTTTCTTT; CDR3: CASSFGVRRNTEAFF
D: NA; V: TRBV11-2; size: many; J: TRBJ1-1; DNA: TGTGCCAGCAGCTTAGATAATGGGAATTTTGGAGCTTTCTTT; CDR3: CASSLDNGNFGAFF
D: NA; V: TRBV20-1; size: NA; J: TRBJ2-7; DNA: TGCAGTGCTTGGGGGGCGGCCCCCTACGAGCAGTACTTC; CDR3: CSAWGAAPYEQYF
D: NA; V: TRBV2; size: NA; J: TRBJ2-7; DNA: TGTGCCAGCAGTGGTCTAGGGTTTGAGCAGTACTTC; CDR3: CASSGLGFEQYF
D: NA; V: TRBV6-6; size: many; J: TRBJ1-4; DNA: TGTGCCAGCAGTTACTCTTATGCGCGCCCTGAAAAACTGTTTTTT; CDR3: CASSYSYARPEKLFF
D: NA; V: TRBV7-2; size: NA; J: TRBJ1-2; DNA: TGTGCCACTGGGTATGGGGGGAACTATGGCTACACCTTC; CDR3: CATGYGGNYGYTF
D: NA; V: TRBV7-2; size: many; J: TRBJ1-1; DNA: TGTGCCAGCAGCTTAGTGTTGGCAGCGAACACTGAAGCTTTCTTT; CDR3: CASSLVLAANTEAFF
D: NA; V: TRBV12-3/TRBV12-4; size: many; J: TRBJ2-3; DNA: TGTGCCAGCAGTCCACGGGACGCCATCACAGATACGCAGTATTTT; CDR3: CASSPRDAITDTQYF
D: TRBD2; V: TRBV5-1; size: many; J: TRBJ2-7; DNA: TGCGCCAGCAGCTTTTCGGCGGGGGGATCCTACGAGCAGTACTTC; CDR3: CASSFSAGGSYEQYF
D: NA; V: TRBV7-2; size: many; J: TRBJ1-5; DNA: TGTGCCAGCAGCTTAGCACCCTTAAGGCCCCAGCATTTT; CDR3: CASSLAPLRPQHF
D: NA; V: TRBV5-6; size: many; J: TRBJ2-3; DNA: TGTGCCAGCAGCCGAGGGACCGAGGCACAGAGGACGCAGTATTTT; CDR3: CASSRGTEAQRTQYF
D: NA; V: TRBV3-1; size: NA; J: TRBJ2-4; DNA: TGTGCCAGCAGCCAAGGTACTGGGCCAAAAAACATTCAGTACTTC; CDR3: CASSQGTGPKNIQYF
D: NA; V: TRBV20-1; size: NA; J: TRBJ2-1; DNA: TGCAGTGCTAGAGATCGAGTTCCGTCGTTGCAGTTCTTC; CDR3: CSARDRVPSLQFF
D: NA; V: TRBV30; size: NA; J: TRBJ1-3; DNA: TGTGCCTGGAGACAAGCTGGAAACACCATATATTTT; CDR3: CAWRQAGNTIYF
D: TRBD1; V: TRBV20-1; size: many; J: TRBJ2-1; DNA: TGCAGTGCTGGAACCTCTACAGGGGCCAATGAGCAGTTCTTC; CDR3: CSAGTSTGANEQFF
D: TRBD2; V: TRBV7-3; size: NA; J: TRBJ2-1; DNA: TGTGCCAGCAGTGATTGGCGGGGGGCTGGGAATGAGCAGTTCTTC; CDR3: CASSDWRGAGNEQFF
D: NA; V: TRBV20-1; size: many; J: TRBJ1-1; DNA: TGCAGTGCTGTGACCTTCCCGGCGAACACTGAAGCTTTCTTT; CDR3: CSAVTFPANTEAFF
D: NA; V: TRBV29-1; size: NA; J: TRBJ2-3; DNA: TGCAGCGCCAAACCCGGGGAGGCGCAGTATTTT; CDR3: CSAKPGEAQYF
D: NA; V: TRBV27; size: many; J: TRBJ1-6; DNA: TGTGCCAGCAGTTCCCTCCTAGTGGGTGCGGCTACCGGGAATTCACCCCTCCACTTT; CDR3: CASSSLLVGAATGNSPLHF
D: TRBD2; V: TRBV4-2; size: many; J: TRBJ2-3; DNA: TGTGCCAGCAGCCAAGAGACTAGCGGGGGTCCCACAGATACGCAGTATTTT; CDR3: CASSQETSGGPTDTQYF
D: NA; V: TRBV6-2/TRBV6-3; size: many; J: TRBJ2-1; DNA: TGTGCCAGCAGTTACCTAGACACAAACTACAATGAGCAGTTCTTC; CDR3: CASSYLDTNYNEQFF
D: NA; V: TRBV12-3/TRBV12-4; size: many; J: TRBJ2-7; DNA: TGTGCCAGCAGTCCTACGGGACAATCGGACTACGAGCAGTACTTC; CDR3: CASSPTGQSDYEQYF
D: NA; V: TRBV6-2/TRBV6-3; size: few; J: TRBJ1-5; DNA: TGTGCCAGCAGTTACTCGACCAATCAGCCCCAGCATTTT; CDR3: CASSYSTNQPQHF
D: NA; V: TRBV20-1; size: many; J: TRBJ2-5; DNA: TGCAGTGCTAGAGTGGCGGGGAAAGAGACCCAGTACTTC; CDR3: CSARVAGKETQYF
D: NA; V: TRBV12-3/TRBV12-4; size: NA; J: TRBJ1-1; DNA: TGTGCCAGCAGCGCAATAGGGGAGGGGCGCGCTGAAGCTTTCTTT; CDR3: CASSAIGEGRAEAFF
D: TRBD1; V: TRBV24-1; size: many; J: TRBJ2-2; DNA: TGTGCCACCAGTGATCCGGGACAGGGGGGGACCGGGGAGCTGTTTTTT; CDR3: CATSDPGQGGTGELFF
D: NA; V: TRBV20-1; size: once; J: TRBJ2-3; DNA: TGCAGTGCGCGGTACGGGCTTGGCACAGATACGCAGTATTTT; CDR3: CSARYGLGTDTQYF
D: NA; V: TRBV2; size: many; J: TRBJ2-5; DNA: TGTGCCAGCAGTATGGACCGAGGGAAAGAGACCCAGTACTTC; CDR3: CASSMDRGKETQYF
D: NA; V: TRBV24-1; size: many; J: TRBJ2-1; DNA: TGTGCCACCAGTGATTCCAGCCATACCTCCAGCTCCTACAATGAGCAGTTCTTC; CDR3: CATSDSSHTSSSYNEQFF